The subject of this entry is one TCR beta chain. This entry comes from a study of T cell responses to AZD1222 COVID-19 vaccine. Germline V gene data show CDR1 as DFQATT and CDR2 as SNEGSKA (reference sequence). CDR3 length: 14 residues. V dropped 3 bases and J dropped 3; count of bases not matched to a gene: 7. Sequencing used immunoSEQ multiplex PCR; TCRdb keeps in-frame clones, though not all of them. The sample contains 250,000 to 300,000 clones, about 94% of which appear only once. J is TRBJ1-2 and V is TRBV20-1, with TRBD1 matching over 7 bases. The source is an adult who received the AZD1222 COVID-19 vaccine. Sample: peripheral blood, taken 28 days after the second AZD1222 dose. The CDR3 region is CSASRDSLDYGYTF. DNA for the CDR3: TGCAGTGCTAGTCGGGACAGCCTCGACTATGGCTACACCTTC.